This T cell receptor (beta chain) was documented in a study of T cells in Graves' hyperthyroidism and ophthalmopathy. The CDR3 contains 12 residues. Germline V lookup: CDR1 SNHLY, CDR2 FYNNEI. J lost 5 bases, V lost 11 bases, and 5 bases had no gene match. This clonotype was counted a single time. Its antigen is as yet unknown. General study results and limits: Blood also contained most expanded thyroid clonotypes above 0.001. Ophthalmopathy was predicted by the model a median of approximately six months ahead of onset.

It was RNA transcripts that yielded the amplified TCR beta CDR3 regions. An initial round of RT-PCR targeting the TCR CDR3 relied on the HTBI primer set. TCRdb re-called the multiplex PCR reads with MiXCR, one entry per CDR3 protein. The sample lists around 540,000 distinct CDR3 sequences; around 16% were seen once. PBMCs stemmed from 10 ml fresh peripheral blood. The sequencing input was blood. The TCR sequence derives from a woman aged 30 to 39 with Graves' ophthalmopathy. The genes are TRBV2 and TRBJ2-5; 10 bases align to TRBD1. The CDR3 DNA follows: TGTGCCTCCCAGGGACAGGGGGAGACCCAGTACTTC. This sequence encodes CASQGQGETQYF. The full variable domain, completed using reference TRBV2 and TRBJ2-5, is EPEVTQTPSHQVTQMGQEVILRCVPISNHLYFYWYRQILGQKVEFLVSFYNNEISEKSEIFDDQFSVERPDGSNFTLKIRSTKLEDSAMYFCASQGQGETQYFGPGTRLLVL.